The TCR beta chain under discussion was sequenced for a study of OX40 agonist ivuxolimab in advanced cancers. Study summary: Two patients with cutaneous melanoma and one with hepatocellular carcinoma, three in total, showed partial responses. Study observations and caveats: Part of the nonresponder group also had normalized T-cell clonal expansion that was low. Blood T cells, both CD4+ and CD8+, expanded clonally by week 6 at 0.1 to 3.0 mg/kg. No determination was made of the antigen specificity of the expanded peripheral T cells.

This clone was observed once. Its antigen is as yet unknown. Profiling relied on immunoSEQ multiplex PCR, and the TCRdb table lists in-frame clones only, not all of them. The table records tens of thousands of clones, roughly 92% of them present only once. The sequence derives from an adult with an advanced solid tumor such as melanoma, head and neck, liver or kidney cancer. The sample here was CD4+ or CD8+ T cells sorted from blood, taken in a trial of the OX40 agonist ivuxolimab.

CDR3 bases: TGTGCCAGCAGACCGGGAGGCTCCTACAATGAGCAGTTCTTC. Translating gives CASRPGGSYNEQFF. V gene TRBV5-8 combines with J gene TRBJ2-1; 7 nucleotides match TRBD2. The CDR3 has 14 residues. Germline CDR1 is SGHTS and CDR2 is YDEGEE. V lost 5 bases to trimming and J lost 0 bases; unmatched junction nucleotides: 2.